The following is a T cell receptor (beta chain) sequence with its context. Germline trimming cut 3 bases from V and 1 base from J; bases unmatched to any gene: 2. The CDR3 is made up of 14 amino acids. Germline values: CDR1 KGHSH, CDR2 LQKENI. The data are from a study of control samples from healthy donors and cancer patients. Clones were sequenced by immunoSEQ multiplex PCR, and TCRdb holds only the in-frame ones, with some missing. The sample has 90,000 or so clones; roughly nine tenths are singletons. This chain connects TRBV18 to TRBJ2-5; 7 bases map to TRBD1. The material sequenced was blood. The TCR comes from a woman in her 70s in good health. CDR3 bases: TGTGCCAGCTCACCTTACAGGGGCCAAGAGACCCAGTACTTC. Translated: CASSPYRGQETQYF.